Listed below are T cell receptor beta chains from one sample, sequenced in a study of blood T cell repertoires in COVID-19. The table came from immunoSEQ multiplex PCR; TCRdb's copy has only in-frame clones and leaves some out. The sample records 140,000 to 150,000 clones, 80% being singletons. Sample: peripheral blood. These receptors originate from a man aged 65 to 79 who had recovered from COVID-19. The CDR3 runs from the conserved cysteine through the conserved F or W. The D gene is left open where the match is weak. Only some rows state a clone size, as once, few, many or a class for expanded clones.

CDR3 DNA,CDR3 protein,J gene,V gene,D gene,clone size
TGCAGTGCTAGTATTAGCGGAACCTACGAGCAGTACTTC,CSASISGTYEQYF,TRBJ2-7,TRBV20-1,.,.
TGTGCAAGTCGCTTCCTACTGACAGGGGGGAACACTGAAGCTTTCTTT,CASRFLLTGGNTEAFF,TRBJ1-1,TRBV12-2,.,.
TGTGCCAGTAGTATTGGCTCAGGATACACTGAAGCTTTCTTT,CASSIGSGYTEAFF,TRBJ1-1,TRBV19,.,.
TGTGCCAGCACCTACAGTAGCTCCTACGAGCAGTACTTC,CASTYSSSYEQYF,TRBJ2-7,TRBV7-2,.,many
TGTGCCAGCTCACCTCCGACAGGGGGGCACACCGGGGAGCTGTTTTTT,CASSPPTGGHTGELFF,TRBJ2-2,TRBV18,TRBD1,once
TGTGCCAGCATACCGGGACTAGCGGGGGAAAGCTCCTACGAGCAGTACTTC,CASIPGLAGESSYEQYF,TRBJ2-7,TRBV2,TRBD2,few
TGTGCCAGCTCACCACCGATCGCGGGGGCGGGTGAGCAGTACTTC,CASSPPIAGAGEQYF,TRBJ2-7,TRBV18,.,.
TGTGCCAGCAGTACCCGACAGCGCTTGAACACTGAAGCTTTCTTT,CASSTRQRLNTEAFF,TRBJ1-1,TRBV27,.,.
TGTGCCAGCAGCTCGGGTGATAGCATTCAGTACTTC,CASSSGDSIQYF,TRBJ2-4,TRBV7-9,.,.
TGTGCCAGCAGTGGCCGGGACAGGGACAATCAGCCCCAGCATTTT,CASSGRDRDNQPQHF,TRBJ1-5,TRBV2,TRBD1,.
TGTGCCAGCAGCTATGGACTAGCGGGAGCGGGGCAGTTCTTC,CASSYGLAGAGQFF,TRBJ2-1,TRBV7-2,TRBD2,.
TGTGCCAGCGGGGACAGGGGGCTCATGGATACGCAGTATTTT,CASGDRGLMDTQYF,TRBJ2-3,TRBV18,TRBD1,few
TGTGCCAGCAGTTACGAGGGACAGGTTAATTCACCCCTCCACTTT,CASSYEGQVNSPLHF,TRBJ1-6,TRBV6-5,TRBD1,few
TGCGCCAGCAGCCAAGATAGGACTAGCGGGAGTGGCGCAGATACGCAGTATTTT,CASSQDRTSGSGADTQYF,TRBJ2-3,TRBV4-1,TRBD2,.
TGTGCCAGCAGTTCCACAGGGCCTTACGAGCAGTACTTC,CASSSTGPYEQYF,TRBJ2-7,TRBV27,.,.
TGTGCCAGCCAGGCGCTGGCCGGGGAGCTGTTTTTT,CASQALAGELFF,TRBJ2-2,TRBV19,.,.
TGTGCCAGCGACTTCAGGGGTCCCCTCGATTTT,CASDFRGPLDF,TRBJ2-3,TRBV6-5,.,.
TGCGCCAGCAGCTTGGCCACAGGGAATGAGCAGTTCTTC,CASSLATGNEQFF,TRBJ2-1,TRBV5-1,.,.
TGTGCCAGCAGCTTATTTTCCCGTCAGGAGACCCAGTACTTC,CASSLFSRQETQYF,TRBJ2-5,TRBV7-2,.,.
TGTGCCAGCAGCTCCCGAGGTCTGGAGGACACCATATATTTT,CASSSRGLEDTIYF,TRBJ1-3,TRBV7-9,.,many
TGTGCCAGTAGTAGGACTAGCGGGAGAGTAGGCACCGGGGAGCTGTTTTTT,CASSRTSGRVGTGELFF,TRBJ2-2,TRBV19,TRBD2,.
TGTGCCAGCAGCCCCAGGAGGGGCTATGGCTACACCTTC,CASSPRRGYGYTF,TRBJ1-2,TRBV7-9,.,.
TGTGCCAGCAGCGGGTCCCTAGCGACCGCATTACCTCAGCAGTACTTC,CASSGSLATALPQQYF,TRBJ2-7,TRBV9,.,.
TGTGCCAGCAGTGAAGTTCAGGGGGGTTTAGCCAAAAACATTCAGTACTTC,CASSEVQGGLAKNIQYF,TRBJ2-4,TRBV2,.,.
TGTGCCAGCAGCTTGACTAGCGGGAGGTTAGAGACCCAGTACTTC,CASSLTSGRLETQYF,TRBJ2-5,TRBV5-5,TRBD2,.
TGTGCCAGCTCCCCTACTAGAGGAGGTGGGGATGAGCAGTTCTTC,CASSPTRGGGDEQFF,TRBJ2-1,TRBV18,.,.
TGTGCCAGCAGCTTTAGCGGGAGCACTAACAACGAGCAGTACTTC,CASSFSGSTNNEQYF,TRBJ2-7,TRBV5-4,TRBD2,once
TGTGCCAGTAGAGAACAGCAATGGGATCAGCCCCAGCATTTT,CASREQQWDQPQHF,TRBJ1-5,TRBV19,.,.
TGTGCCACCAGTGATCCGCGGGGGGCTAAGGGAGATACGCAGTATTTT,CATSDPRGAKGDTQYF,TRBJ2-3,TRBV24-1,TRBD2,.
TGTGCCAGCAGCTTAAGAAGCCGTCTCGGATTAACTAGCGGGGCTCTGGGCACAGATACGCAGTATTTT,CASSLRSRLGLTSGALGTDTQYF,TRBJ2-3,TRBV7-3,TRBD2,.
TGTGCCAGCAGCTTCCCGGGTCCAGGGGAAGATACGCAGTATTTT,CASSFPGPGEDTQYF,TRBJ2-3,TRBV7-8,.,.
TGTGCCAGCAGTACAGGGGGCGCCTATAGCAATCAGCCCCAGCATTTT,CASSTGGAYSNQPQHF,TRBJ1-5,TRBV2,TRBD1,.
TGTGCCAGCAGCTTGCGGGACGGAGCCTACGAGCAGTACTTC,CASSLRDGAYEQYF,TRBJ2-7,TRBV11-2,.,.
TGTGCCAGCAGAAACATGGCCCTAGCGGGAGAAACTCTGGGGGAGCAGTACTTC,CASRNMALAGETLGEQYF,TRBJ2-7,TRBV11-2,TRBD2,.
TGCAGCGCAGAGGGCTCGGGGGGTGGCTACACCTTC,CSAEGSGGGYTF,TRBJ1-2,TRBV29-1,.,.
TGTGCCAGCAGCTTAGGGCTAGCGGGAGGGATCACAGATACGCAGTATTTT,CASSLGLAGGITDTQYF,TRBJ2-3,TRBV7-9,TRBD2,.
TGTGCCACCAGCAGAGATCCGACTAGCGGGAGCTCCTACAATGAGCAGTTCTTC,CATSRDPTSGSSYNEQFF,TRBJ2-1,TRBV15,TRBD2,.
TGTGCCAGCAGCGAGTCAATGGGGGGAAACACCGGGGAGCTGTTTTTT,CASSESMGGNTGELFF,TRBJ2-2,TRBV9,.,.
TGTGCCAGCAGCTGGGACAACTCCTACGAGCAGTACTTC,CASSWDNSYEQYF,TRBJ2-7,TRBV7-2,.,.
TGTGCCAGCAGCCTCCAGGGGCTCTTGAAGTTCTTC,CASSLQGLLKFF,TRBJ2-1,TRBV7-9,.,few
TGTGCCAGCAGTGAAGCGGACAGGGGAGTGCAGCCCCAGCATTTT,CASSEADRGVQPQHF,TRBJ1-5,TRBV6-1,TRBD1,.
TGTGCCAGTGCCGGGACTAGCGGCTCCTACGAGCAGTACTTC,CASAGTSGSYEQYF,TRBJ2-7,TRBV19,TRBD2,once
TGTGCCACTCGGACTAGCGGGATTGTTGGAGAGACCCAGTACTTC,CATRTSGIVGETQYF,TRBJ2-5,TRBV6-5,TRBD2,.
TGCAGCGCCATGGGAAGCGGGACCTACAATGAGCAGTTCTTC,CSAMGSGTYNEQFF,TRBJ2-1,TRBV29-1,TRBD2,.
TGTGCCAGCTCACCCGACAGATTGCCCGGAAACACCATATATTTT,CASSPDRLPGNTIYF,TRBJ1-3,TRBV18,.,.
TGTGCCAGCAGATTAGGGCCTAAGGCGGATACGCAGTATTTT,CASRLGPKADTQYF,TRBJ2-3,TRBV27,.,.
TGTGCCAGCAGTCGGCGCGGGGGCTATGGCTACACCTTC,CASSRRGGYGYTF,TRBJ1-2,TRBV27,.,.
TGTGCCAGCAGCCCAGGGGCAGGGGCCTCCTACGAGCAGTACTTC,CASSPGAGASYEQYF,TRBJ2-7,TRBV3-1/TRBV3-2,.,.
TGCGCCAGCGACACAACACAGGGTAGGGGGGGATGGCAGTACTTC,CASDTTQGRGGWQYF,TRBJ2-7,TRBV5-1,.,.
TGCGCCAGCAGCCAAGATATCCAGGGGGCGCTTGGCTATGGCTACACCTTC,CASSQDIQGALGYGYTF,TRBJ1-2,TRBV4-3,TRBD1,.
TGTGCCAGCACCCCGGGACTCCAGAGTTATCAGCCCCAGCATTTT,CASTPGLQSYQPQHF,TRBJ1-5,TRBV2,.,.
TGTGCCAGCAGCCACGGAGCCGGCCTAGCGGGAGCCTACGAGCAGTACTTC,CASSHGAGLAGAYEQYF,TRBJ2-7,TRBV3-1/TRBV3-2,TRBD2,.
TGTGCCAGCAGCTTAGATGCGGGCCTCTTCTACGAGCAGTACTTC,CASSLDAGLFYEQYF,TRBJ2-7,TRBV11-2,.,once
TGTGCCAGCAGTTACCCTGACAGGGTAGGGGACGAGCAGTACTTC,CASSYPDRVGDEQYF,TRBJ2-7,TRBV6-6,TRBD1,.
TGTGCCAGCCGGGAGATACCTCCTCGAGAGACCCAGTACTTC,CASREIPPRETQYF,TRBJ2-5,TRBV5-8,.,.
TGTGCCAGCAGCAATAGCAGGGAAATGAACACTGAAGCTTTCTTT,CASSNSREMNTEAFF,TRBJ1-1,TRBV7-9,.,once